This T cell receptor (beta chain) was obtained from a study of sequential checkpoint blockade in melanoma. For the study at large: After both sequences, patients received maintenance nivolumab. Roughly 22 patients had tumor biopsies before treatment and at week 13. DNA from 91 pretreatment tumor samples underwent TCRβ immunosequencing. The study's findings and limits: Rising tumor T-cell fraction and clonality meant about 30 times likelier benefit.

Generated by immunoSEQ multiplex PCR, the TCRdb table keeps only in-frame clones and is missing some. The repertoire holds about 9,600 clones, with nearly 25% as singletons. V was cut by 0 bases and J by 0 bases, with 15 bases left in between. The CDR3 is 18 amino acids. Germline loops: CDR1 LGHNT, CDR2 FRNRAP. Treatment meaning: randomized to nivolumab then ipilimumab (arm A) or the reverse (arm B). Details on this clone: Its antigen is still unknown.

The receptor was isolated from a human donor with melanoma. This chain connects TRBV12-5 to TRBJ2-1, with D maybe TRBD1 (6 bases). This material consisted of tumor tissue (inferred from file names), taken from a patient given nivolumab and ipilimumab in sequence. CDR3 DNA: TGTGCTAGTGGTTTGGTACCGGACGGACAGCTCTCCTACAATGAGCAGTTCTTC. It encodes CASGLVPDGQLSYNEQFF. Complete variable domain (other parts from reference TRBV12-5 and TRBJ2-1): DARVTQTPRHKVTEMGQEVTMRCQPILGHNTVFWYRQTMMQGLELLAYFRNRAPLDDSGMPKDRFSAEMPDATLATLKIQPSEPRDSAVYFCASGLVPDGQLSYNEQFFGPGTRLTVL.